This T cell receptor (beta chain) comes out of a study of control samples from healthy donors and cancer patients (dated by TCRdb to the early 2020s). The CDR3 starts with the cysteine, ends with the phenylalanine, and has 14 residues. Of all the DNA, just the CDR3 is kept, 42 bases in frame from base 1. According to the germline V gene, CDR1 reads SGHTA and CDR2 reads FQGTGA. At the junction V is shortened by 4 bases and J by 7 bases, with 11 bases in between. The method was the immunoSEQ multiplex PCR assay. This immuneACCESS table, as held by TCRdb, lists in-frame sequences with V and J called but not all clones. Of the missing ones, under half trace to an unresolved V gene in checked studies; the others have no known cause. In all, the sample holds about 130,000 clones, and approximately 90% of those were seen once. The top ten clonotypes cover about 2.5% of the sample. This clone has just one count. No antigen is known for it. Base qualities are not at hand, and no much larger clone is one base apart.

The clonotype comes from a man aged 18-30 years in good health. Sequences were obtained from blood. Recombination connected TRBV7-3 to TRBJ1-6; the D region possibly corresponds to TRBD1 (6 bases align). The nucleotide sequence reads TGTGCCAGCAGCTCTCAGGGGTGGAATTCACCCCTCCACTTT. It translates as CASSSQGWNSPLHF.